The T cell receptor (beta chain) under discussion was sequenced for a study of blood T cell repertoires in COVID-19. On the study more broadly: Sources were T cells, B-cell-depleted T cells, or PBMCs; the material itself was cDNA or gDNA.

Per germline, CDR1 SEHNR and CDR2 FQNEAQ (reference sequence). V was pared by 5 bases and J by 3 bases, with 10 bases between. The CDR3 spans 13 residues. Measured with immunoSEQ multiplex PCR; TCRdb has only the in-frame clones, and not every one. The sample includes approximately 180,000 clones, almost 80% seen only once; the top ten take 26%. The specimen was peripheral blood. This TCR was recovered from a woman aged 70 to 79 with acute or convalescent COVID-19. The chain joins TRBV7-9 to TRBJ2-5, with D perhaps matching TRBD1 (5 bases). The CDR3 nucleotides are TGTGCCAGCAGCAGTTCCAGGGAAGAGACCCAGTACTTC. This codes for CASSSSREETQYF.